Detailed here is one T cell receptor (beta chain). As yet, its antigen is unknown. These data come from a study of OX40 agonist ivuxolimab in advanced cancers. General observations from the study: At 0.1 to 3.0 mg/kg and by week 6, CD4+ and CD8+ T cells in the blood had expanded clonally. Expanded peripheral T-cell antigen specificity went undetermined. Average numbers of expanded clones were greater in CD8+ T cells than in CD4+.

TCRdb keeps only in-frame clones here, not all; method: immunoSEQ multiplex PCR. The data contain 75,000 to 95,000 clones, around nine tenths of them singletons. This material consisted of CD4+ or CD8+ T cells sorted from blood, taken in a trial of the OX40 agonist ivuxolimab. This TCR was recovered from an adult with an advanced solid tumor such as melanoma, head and neck, liver or kidney cancer.

DNA for the CDR3: TGTGCCAGCAGTCCCGGGGGAGGCTACACCTTC. Residues: CASSPGGGYTF. V usage is TRBV6-5 and J usage is TRBJ1-2, with TRBD1 as a possible D gene (5 bases). Germline assignment: CDR1 MNHEY and CDR2 SVGAGI. The CDR3 spans 11 residues. Trimming took off 5 bases at V and 8 bases at J, with 9 bases between the two ends.